The entry that follows covers one T cell receptor (beta chain) sequence. The data stem from a study of blood T cell repertoires in COVID-19. The wider study: Samples representing acute and convalescent COVID-19 were sourced from the United States, Italy and Spain. PBMCs, B-cell-depleted T cells, or T cells were the source of the cDNA or gDNA that made up the material.

In the authors' methods: Reference gene primers were amplified, and this amplification served to estimate nucleated cell counts. Profiled with immunoSEQ multiplex PCR; TCRdb holds only in-frame clones, not every one. Clonal size and the V and J genes are those of that table, whereas D and trimming came from the DNA. The sample includes about 140,000 clones, about 89% seen only once; the top ten take about 37%. Sequences were obtained from peripheral blood. The receptor comes from a man aged 45 to 65 who had recovered from COVID-19.

CDR3 in DNA: TGTGCCAGTAGTGCGACAGGGGACTATGGCTACACCTTC. Encoded protein: CASSATGDYGYTF. The chain employs TRBV19 and TRBJ1-2; 8 bases are shared with TRBD1. The V segment lost 5 bases and the J segment 3 bases; nucleotides outside the gene matches: 2. There are 13 residues in the CDR3. Germline V gene data show CDR1 as LNHDA and CDR2 as SQIVND (reference sequence).